This paragraph reports one TCR beta chain. The antigen is unknown. At one of its ends the junction is not consistent with the germline gene, which may arise from a read error. The germline V gene encodes CDR1 SGHKS and CDR2 YYEKEE (reference sequence). This CDR3 comprises 17 residues. TCR beta CDR3 region amplification was performed from RNA transcripts. RT-PCR in the first round (using the HTBI primer set) targeted the TCR CDR3. TCRdb analysed the multiplex PCR reads with MiXCR anew, one entry per CDR3 protein. The data show 600,000 to 850,000 distinct CDR3 sequences, about 19% seen once. The record originates from a study of T cells in Graves' hyperthyroidism and ophthalmopathy. Across the whole study: Peripheral blood was collected at initial diagnosis, before any treatment. Overall study findings and caveats: Using 13 V-J features, a model discriminated ophthalmopathy from stable hyperthyroidism.

Lactation, pregnancy, other autoimmune disease or uncontrolled infection led to exclusion of patients. Diagnostic assessment was based on clinical symptoms, serum thyroxine and TRAb, thyroid ultrasound and orbital computed tomography. The source of this sequence is a woman in her fifties or sixties with Graves' hyperthyroidism that later progressed to Graves' ophthalmopathy. Source material: blood. The J gene is TRBJ2-2, the V gene TRBV5-5; either TRBD1 or TRBD2 may fit D (6 bases each). The CDR3 DNA follows: TGTGTCAGCAGCTTAAAGACAGGAGGGCTTATCACCGGGGAGCTGTTTTTT. Amino acids: CVSSLKTGGLITGELFF. Combining the CDR3 with reference TRBV5-5 and TRBJ2-2 gives the whole variable domain DAGVTQSPTHLIKTRGQQVTLRCSPISGHKSVSWYQQVLGQGPQFIFQYYEKEERGRGNFPDRFSARQFPNYSSELNVNALLLGDSALYLCVSSLKTGGLITGELFFGEGSRLTVL.